The T cell receptor (beta chain) described here comes from a study of T cells in tumors after PD-1 blockade. Study in general: No patient had prior checkpoint blockade, systemic immunosuppression, or radiotherapy within 4 weeks. Treatment was either pembrolizumab 200 mg every 3 weeks or cemiplimab 350 mg every 2 weeks. A subset received ongoing vismodegib 150 mg daily alongside anti-PD-1 therapy.

Some clones are missing from TCRdb's copy, which holds only in-frame ones; the method was immunoSEQ multiplex PCR. This table has around 60,000 clones, around four fifths appearing once. The V gene's germline CDR1 is WSHSY and CDR2 SAAADI. Trimming removed 8 bases from V and 3 bases from J, with 13 bases in between. CDR3 length: 13 residues. The V call is TRBV10-2, the J call TRBJ1-2; D possibly corresponds to TRBD1 (6 bases). Sequenced here: PBMCs, sampled before anti-PD-1 treatment. This clonotype was sampled from a human donor with basal cell carcinoma. Written as DNA, the CDR3 is TGCGCCAGCGGGGCGGGGGGCGACTATGGCTACACCTTC. Protein sequence: CASGAGGDYGYTF.